This entry features one T cell receptor beta chain sequence. Its cognate antigen is unknown. The data belong to a study of T cells in Graves' hyperthyroidism and ophthalmopathy. Regarding the study as a whole: Most expanded thyroid clonotypes above 0.001 also appeared in blood. Stable hyperthyroidism was separated from ophthalmopathy by a model based on 13 V-J features. Ophthalmopathy prediction by the model preceded onset by a median about 6 months.

Fresh peripheral blood, about 9.6 ml, yielded the PBMCs. TCR beta CDR3 regions were amplified from RNA. First-round RT-PCR of the TCR CDR3 relied on the HTBI primer set. MiXCR, applied by TCRdb to the multiplex PCR reads, yields one record per CDR3 protein. The sample carries 700,000 or so distinct CDR3 sequences, approximately 16% recorded once. This receptor was identified in a man aged 18 to 29 with Graves' hyperthyroidism. The sample consisted of blood.

The CDR3 region has the DNA TGCAGCGTTGGCGGACCTTACGAGCAGTACTTC. Translated: CSVGGPYEQYF. The chain couples TRBV29-1 to TRBJ2-7; D is unresolved. V lost 4 bases and J lost 4, with 8 bases in between. The germline V gene has CDR1 SQVTM and CDR2 ANQGSEA. The CDR3 runs 11 residues.